These 6 T cell receptor beta chains were sequenced from one sample in a study of blood T cell repertoires in COVID-19. Only in-frame clones appear in the TCRdb table, and some are missing; sequencing was by immunoSEQ multiplex PCR. The data hold about 160,000 clones, with about 83% observed a single time. Material: peripheral blood. The receptors derive from a woman between 70 and 85 years old with COVID-19, enrolled during active disease.

This chain uses TRBV19 with TRBJ1-5; tentative D call: TRBD1 (6 bases). CDR3 length: 14 amino acids. Trimming pared 8 bases from V and 5 bases from J, leaving 16 bases between. Germline values: CDR1 LNHDA, CDR2 SQIVND (reference sequence). DNA of the CDR3: TGTGCCAGTTCCGGGACACTGGGCTATCAGCCCCAGCATTTT. Translating gives CASSGTLGYQPQHF.

This clone has only one observation. This chain links TRBV29-1 with TRBJ1-5, with a weak D call TRBD1 (5 bases). The V and J ends lost 6 bases and 2 bases respectively, with 14 bases between them. Germline CDR1 SQVTM, CDR2 ANQGSEA. The CDR3 has 14 residues. The CDR3 is CSVAQGSGNQPQHF. DNA for the CDR3: TGCAGCGTGGCCCAGGGTTCAGGCAATCAGCCCCAGCATTTT. The full variable domain, in which reference TRBV29-1 and TRBJ1-5 provide the parts outside the CDR3, is SAVISQKPSRDICQRGTSLTIQCQVDSQVTMMFWYRQQPGQSLTLIATANQGSEATYESGFVIDKFPISRPNLTFSTLTVSNMSPEDSSIYLCSVAQGSGNQPQHFGDGTRLSIL.

This chain connects TRBV5-1 to TRBJ1-1; 9 bases are a match to TRBD1. Germline values: CDR1 SGHRS, CDR2 YFSETQ. There are 16 residues in the CDR3. Trimming took 4 bases from V and 3 from J; bases not matched to a gene: 10. The CDR3 DNA follows: TGCGCCAGCAGCGCGGGACAGGGAAGCTTTTACACTGAAGCTTTCTTT. Translation gives CASSAGQGSFYTEAFF.

For the CDR3, the DNA is TGTGCCAGCAATCCGGACAGGGGTACTGAAGCTTTCTTT. Protein: CASNPDRGTEAFF. The J gene is TRBJ1-1, the V gene TRBV2, with 9 bases lining up with TRBD1. The V gene's germline CDR1 is SNHLY and CDR2 FYNNEI. V lost 7 bases to trimming and J lost 5 bases; unmatched junction nucleotides: 5. This CDR3 is 13 amino acids long.

J is TRBJ1-2 and V is TRBV6-5; TRBD1 might be the D (5 bases). Germline V gives CDR1 MNHEY, CDR2 SVGAGI. The CDR3 length is 15 residues. V was cut by 7 bases and J by 4 bases, with 19 bases left in between. CDR3 DNA sequence: TGTGCCAGCAACCCCTCGGGGGGGAACCTCTATGGCTACACCTTC. This codes for CASNPSGGNLYGYTF.

The chain is built from TRBV7-2 and TRBJ2-7; weak D call: TRBD2 (6 bases). The V gene lost 1 base and the J gene lost 5 bases, with 9 bases spanning the gap. CDR1 and CDR2 (germline): SGHTA, FQGNSA. The CDR3 has 13 amino acids. As DNA, the CDR3 is TGTGCCAGCAGCTTAGTAGGAGGGAACGAGCAGTACTTC. This translates into CASSLVGGNEQYF.